These 27 T cell receptor beta chains share one sample of origin, sequenced in a study of cytomegalovirus exposure and HLA in healthy donors (dated by TCRdb to 2015 to 2018). Library prep was done by the immunoSEQ multiplex PCR assay. For the multiplex PCR, a mixture combining 60 forward primers for TCR Vbeta segments and 13 reverse primers for TCR Jbeta segments was used. The table comes from immuneACCESS by way of TCRdb, which keeps in-frame sequences with V and J called. Part of the clones is missing from these tables; in studies checked, under half for an unresolved V gene and the rest for unknown reasons. The sample table lists roughly 290,000 clones, roughly 90% of them with a count of one. Roughly 2.3% of the sample comes from the top ten. Sequenced sample: PBMCs. The source is a woman younger than 30 in good health and CMV-seronegative.

This chain joins TRBV5-1 and TRBJ2-3; a possible D gene is TRBD1 (5 bases). Germline CDR1 SGHRS, CDR2 YFSETQ. Trimming removed 5 bases from V and 2 bases from J, with 12 bases in between. The CDR3 has 14 amino acids. For the CDR3, the DNA is TGCGCCAGCAGTCCATTGGGGCTCACAGATACGCAGTATTTT. It specifies CASSPLGLTDTQYF.

This rearrangement joins TRBV5-1 to TRBJ2-7; D is unclear. Looked up from germline, CDR1 is SGHRS and CDR2 is YFSETQ. Deletions cut 5 bases from V and 0 bases from J, with 6 bases between. The CDR3 loop spans 12 amino acids. CDR3 DNA: TGCGCCAGCAGTGGCAGCTCCTACGAGCAGTACTTC. Translated, it gives CASSGSSYEQYF.

This chain links TRBV10-3 with TRBJ2-7; D is unresolved. The germline V gene has CDR1 ENHRY and CDR2 SYGVKD. V lost 0 bases and J lost 3, with 12 bases in between. The CDR3 length is 15 residues. The CDR3 DNA reads TGTGCCATCAGTGAGTCGACTCCTCACCTCTACGAGCAGTACTTC. Protein sequence: CAISESTPHLYEQYF.

The table lists this clone with a count of one. This chain uses TRBV7-3 with TRBJ2-7; 10 bases match TRBD2. The CDR3 spans 16 residues. Per germline, CDR1 SGHTA and CDR2 FQGTGA. With 4 bases clipped from V and 4 bases from J, the junction kept 10 bases outside the gene matches. The CDR3 bases are TGTGCCAGCAGCTCAGTACCGGGACTAGCGACGTACGAGCAGTACTTC. Its protein is CASSSVPGLATYEQYF.

Turning to this clone: This CDR3 is also generated by other DNA sequences in the sample. The chain combines TRBV4-2 with TRBJ1-1; D possibly corresponds to TRBD1 (5 bases). V was clipped by 0 bases and J by 3 bases, with 23 bases between them. The CDR3 spans 19 residues. Germline assignment: CDR1 LGHNA and CDR2 YNFKEQ. DNA of the CDR3: TGTGCCAGCAGCCAAGATCGTGCCAGGGCCTGGCGACTGGACACTGAAGCTTTCTTT. Translating it yields CASSQDRARAWRLDTEAFF.

The V gene is TRBV6-5, the J gene TRBJ1-1; D gene uncertain. This CDR3 has 14 residues. V was clipped by 8 bases and J by 0 bases, with 13 bases between them. Germline V gene data show CDR1 as MNHEY and CDR2 as SVGAGI. In DNA, the CDR3 is TGTGCCAGCCTACTCAAGAGATTGAACACTGAAGCTTTCTTT. It yields the protein CASLLKRLNTEAFF.

This rearrangement joins TRBV6-1 to TRBJ2-7, with TRBD2 identical over 7 bases. Germline-derived CDR1 and CDR2 are MNHNS and SASEGT. With V trimmed by 2 bases and J by 6 bases, 10 bases remained unmatched. The CDR3 has 15 residues. DNA for the CDR3: TGTGCCAGCAGTGAATTAACCAAGGGGAGGGGCGAGCAGTACTTC. This codes for CASSELTKGRGEQYF.

V usage is TRBV9 and J usage is TRBJ2-3, with 9 positions matching TRBD2. V shed 0 bases and J 5 bases; nucleotides not matched to a gene: 10. The CDR3 is 17 residues long. The germline V gene encodes CDR1 SGDLS and CDR2 YYNGEE. The CDR3 reads CASSVAPAGGARDTQYF. The DNA of the CDR3 is TGTGCCAGCAGCGTAGCTCCCGCGGGGGGGGCTAGAGATACGCAGTATTTT.

The J gene is TRBJ1-2, the V gene TRBV6-5; possibly TRBD1 for D (6 bases). Looked up from germline, CDR1 is MNHEY and CDR2 is SVGAGI. V was cut by 6 bases and J by 4 bases, with 15 bases left in between. The CDR3 loop spans 14 amino acids. CDR3 coding DNA: TGTGCCAGCAGGCCACAGGGTCCGTTCTATGGCTACACCTTC. As protein: CASRPQGPFYGYTF.

The chain links TRBV30 to TRBJ1-6; TRBD1 aligns across 11 bases. The J segment lost 7 bases and the V segment lost 7 bases, leaving 3 bases of the junction unmatched. Germline CDR1 reads GTSNPN; CDR2 reads SVGIG (reference sequence). The CDR3 totals 13 residues. The DNA for the CDR3 is TGTGCCTCCTGGGACAGGGGGAATTCACCCCTCCACTTT. It is translated as CASWDRGNSPLHF.

This clone was counted a few times. CDR3 residues: CASSNKGGTEAFF. The CDR3 nucleotides read TGTGCCAGCAGCAACAAGGGGGGGACTGAAGCTTTCTTT. The V call is TRBV6-6, the J call TRBJ1-1; possible D gene TRBD1, 6 bases. From germline, CDR1 is MNHNY and CDR2 SVGAGI (reference sequence). Trimming removed 6 bases at V and 5 bases at J, with 13 bases between. This CDR3 contains 13 residues.

In its sample, this clone was seen once. The chain employs TRBV5-1 and TRBJ2-1; possible D gene TRBD2, 7 bases. The CDR3 spans 17 residues. Germline loops: CDR1 SGHRS, CDR2 YFSETQ. The V end was cut by 0 bases, the J end by 7 bases, with 20 bases between. The CDR3 nucleotides are TGCGCCAGCAGCTTGGGGTTCCGGGGGGCCTTCCCAAATGAGCAGTTCTTC. Its translation is CASSLGFRGAFPNEQFF.

The chain is built from TRBV7-2 and TRBJ1-2; 10 bases are shared with TRBD1. With 1 base clipped from V and 4 bases from J, the junction kept 0 bases outside the gene matches. Germline V gives CDR1 SGHTA, CDR2 FQGNSA. This CDR3 is built from 14 residues. The CDR3 loop is CASSLGTGGYGYTF. The CDR3 bases are TGTGCCAGCAGCTTAGGGACAGGGGGCTATGGCTACACCTTC.

The rearrangement joins TRBV4-2 to TRBJ1-2; D perhaps matches TRBD1 (6 bases). Trimming removed 0 bases from V and 2 bases from J, with 19 bases in between. The CDR3 runs to 18 residues. Germline CDR1 LGHNA, CDR2 YNFKEQ. The CDR3 region is CASSQDGGLGQINYGYTF. CDR3 sequence (DNA): TGTGCCAGCAGCCAAGATGGGGGCTTAGGGCAGATCAACTATGGCTACACCTTC.

This clone was detected only a few times. The chain couples TRBV9 to TRBJ1-3; no reliable D call. Germline-derived CDR1 and CDR2 are SGDLS and YYNGEE. The CDR3 extends over 14 amino acids. Trimming cost V 2 bases and J 7 bases, with 13 bases left between them. The CDR3 sequence: CASSVLDAGNTIYF. CDR3 nucleotide sequence: TGTGCCAGCAGCGTCCTCGACGCGGGGAACACCATATATTTT.

The chain joins TRBV12-5 to TRBJ2-1; 7 bases line up with TRBD2. CDR3 size: 15 residues. V was pared by 7 bases and J by 8 bases, with 14 bases of the junction left unmatched. CDR1 and CDR2 from the germline V gene are LGHNT and FRNRAP. CDR3 protein: CASALGGGDIDEQFF. CDR3 DNA: TGTGCTAGTGCCCTTGGCGGGGGAGACATCGATGAGCAGTTCTTC.

The chain couples TRBV5-6 to TRBJ1-2; TRBD1 matches 12 bases. CDR1 SGHDT and CDR2 YYEEEE come from the germline V gene. Trimming took 3 bases from V and 5 from J; bases not matched to a gene: 11. The CDR3 runs 17 residues. The CDR3 here is CASSSGTGGAGNYGYTF. The CDR3 DNA sequence: TGTGCCAGCAGCTCCGGGACAGGGGGCGCCGGGAATTATGGCTACACCTTC.

CDR3 in DNA: TGTGCCAGCAGCTTTGATTCGGGGATGGTGATTAATTCACCCCTCCACTTT. Translated: CASSFDSGMVINSPLHF. The chain joins TRBV11-2 to TRBJ1-6; D is undetermined. Germline V gene sequence: CDR1 SGHAT, CDR2 FQNNGV. V was pared by 3 bases and J by 6 bases, with 18 bases between. CDR3 length: 17 residues.

The rearrangement joins TRBV27 to TRBJ1-1; 8 bases are a match to TRBD1. Germline CDR1 MNHEY, CDR2 SMNVEV (reference sequence). This CDR3 region has 17 residues. V trimming: 1 base; J trimming: 7 bases; junction bases outside the gene matches: 14. The CDR3 DNA is TGTGCCAGCAGTTTATGGCCACGTTCGGCGGGGACAGGTGAAGCTTTCTTT. This gives the protein CASSLWPRSAGTGEAFF.

The chain is built from TRBV5-1 and TRBJ1-3, with D perhaps TRBD1 (5 bases). This CDR3 region has 16 residues. Per germline, CDR1 SGHRS and CDR2 YFSETQ. Trimming took off 2 bases at V and 0 bases at J, with 12 bases between the two ends. The CDR3 DNA is TGCGCCAGCAGCTTAGAGGGACTGAGCTCTGGAAACACCATATATTTT. It encodes CASSLEGLSSGNTIYF.

In this sample, this clone turned up a few times. V usage is TRBV29-1 and J usage is TRBJ1-3, with 8 bases aligning to TRBD1. CDR3 length: 14 amino acids. The germline CDR1 and CDR2 sequences are SQVTM and ANQGSEA. V was pared by 2 bases and J by 2 bases, with 2 bases of the junction left unmatched. CDR3 amino acids: CSVEKQGAGNTIYF. CDR3 nucleotide sequence: TGCAGCGTTGAAAAACAGGGGGCTGGAAACACCATATATTTT.

CDR3 nucleotide sequence: TGTGCCAGCAGCTTACTACTAGCGGGGGTTAATGAGCAGTTCTTC. It codes for CASSLLLAGVNEQFF. V and J are TRBV7-9 and TRBJ2-1; 11 bases match TRBD2. The CDR3 has 15 amino acids. Germline V gene lookup returns CDR1 SEHNR and CDR2 FQNEAQ (reference sequence). After removal of 2 bases from V and 7 bases from J, the junction contained 4 bases not matched to a gene.

The chain employs TRBV5-1 and TRBJ2-7; possible D gene TRBD1, 5 bases. Trimming shortened V by 2 bases and J by 5 bases, and 14 bases separated the two germline ends. CDR3 length: 14 residues. Germline values: CDR1 SGHRS, CDR2 YFSETQ. This chain's CDR3 is CASSFRVGTHEQYF. The DNA of the CDR3 is TGCGCCAGCAGCTTCAGGGTGGGCACCCACGAGCAGTACTTC.

This clone was seen only once. CDR3 sequence reads: CASSGTSGPYEQYF. In DNA, the CDR3 is TGTGCCAGCAGTGGCACTAGCGGACCCTACGAGCAGTACTTC. This chain uses TRBV2 with TRBJ2-7; 8 bases are shared with TRBD2. CDR1 is SNHLY, CDR2 FYNNEI, per germline. The junction had 4 bases not matched to a gene; V was cut back by 4 bases and J by 2 bases. This CDR3 has 14 residues. The variable domain in full, completed from reference TRBV2 and TRBJ2-7, reads EPEVTQTPSHQVTQMGQEVILRCVPISNHLYFYWYRQILGQKVEFLVSFYNNEISEKSEIFDDQFSVERPDGSNFTLKIRSTKLEDSAMYFCASSGTSGPYEQYFGPGTRLTVT.

This clone came up once. This chain connects TRBV5-4 to TRBJ2-3; D gene unclear. Trimming cost V 0 bases and J 6 bases, with 8 bases left between them. In germline, CDR1 is SGHNT, CDR2 YYREEE (reference sequence). CDR3 size: 13 residues. CDR3 protein: CASSLAEADTQYF. The CDR3 DNA reads TGTGCCAGCAGCTTGGCCGAGGCGGATACGCAGTATTTT.

The J gene is TRBJ2-1, the V gene TRBV11-2; 8 bases line up with TRBD1. Germline lookup yields CDR1 SGHAT and CDR2 FQNNGV. J gave up 9 bases and V 3 bases, and 10 bases lay outside the gene matches. The CDR3 loop spans 15 amino acids. DNA of the CDR3: TGTGCCAGCAGCTTTCGGGCAGGGGGCGTGGTTGAGCAGTTCTTC. It codes for CASSFRAGGVVEQFF.

The rearrangement joins TRBV25-1 to TRBJ2-3, with D hard to call. V was shortened by 6 bases and J by 2 bases, with 21 bases between the two germline ends. Germline V CDR1 and CDR2: MGHDK, SYGVNS. The CDR3 sequence is 17 residues long. CDR3 residues: CASSQRSDERNTDTQYF. The CDR3, as DNA: TGTGCCAGCAGCCAAAGAAGCGACGAAAGAAACACAGATACGCAGTATTTT.